This TCR beta chain was sequenced in a study of cytomegalovirus exposure and HLA in healthy donors. This clone has only one observation. Healthy bone marrow donors made up the donor group. Donors counted as nominally healthy when sampled, yet unrecorded immune exposures were likely. Germline lookup yields CDR1 SGHTA and CDR2 FQGNSA. V was shortened by 5 bases and J by 3 bases, with 11 bases between the two germline ends. The CDR3 extends over 13 amino acids. 60 Vbeta and 13 Jbeta primers were used in PCR. Clones were read by immunoSEQ multiplex PCR, and TCRdb kept only the in-frame ones, dropping some. The repertoire has approximately 120,000 clones, 78% of them found once; the top ten carry 6% to 8%.

The TCR sequence derives from a middle-aged woman in good health and CMV-seronegative. Input material: PBMCs. The rearrangement joins TRBV7-2 to TRBJ2-7, with D unresolved. DNA of the CDR3: TGTGCCAGCAGCCTCCCAGCGTTCTACGAGCAGTACTTC. Translation gives CASSLPAFYEQYF.